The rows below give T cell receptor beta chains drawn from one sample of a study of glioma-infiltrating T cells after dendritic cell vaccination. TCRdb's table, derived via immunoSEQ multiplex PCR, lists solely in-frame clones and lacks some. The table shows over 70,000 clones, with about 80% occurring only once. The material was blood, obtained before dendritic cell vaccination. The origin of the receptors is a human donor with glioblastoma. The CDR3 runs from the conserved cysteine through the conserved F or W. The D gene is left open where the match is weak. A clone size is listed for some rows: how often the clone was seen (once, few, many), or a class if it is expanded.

CDR3aa: CASSPDSYTEAFF; CDR3nt: TGTGCCAGCTCACCCGACAGCTACACTGAAGCTTTCTTT; v_gene: TRBV18; d_gene: NA; abundance: NA; j_gene: TRBJ1-1
CDR3aa: CATMRPGQVNISGNTIYF; CDR3nt: TGTGCCACCATGAGGCCGGGACAGGTTAATATCTCTGGAAACACCATATATTTT; v_gene: TRBV19; d_gene: TRBD1; abundance: NA; j_gene: TRBJ1-3
CDR3aa: CASSLGVPPGTGELFF; CDR3nt: TGTGCCAGCAGCTTAGGTGTGCCACCGGGCACCGGGGAGCTGTTTTTT; v_gene: TRBV7-8; d_gene: NA; abundance: NA; j_gene: TRBJ2-2
CDR3aa: CASSLAQIASSTDTQYF; CDR3nt: TGTGCCAGCAGCTTAGCGCAAATAGCGTCAAGCACAGATACGCAGTATTTT; v_gene: TRBV7-2; d_gene: NA; abundance: NA; j_gene: TRBJ2-3
CDR3aa: CATQDSGTIYNEQFF; CDR3nt: TGTGCCACACAAGACTCCGGGACTATCTACAATGAGCAGTTCTTC; v_gene: TRBV2; d_gene: TRBD2; abundance: NA; j_gene: TRBJ2-1
CDR3aa: CASSLLIRNYGYTF; CDR3nt: TGCGCCAGCAGCCTACTGATCCGTAACTATGGCTACACCTTC; v_gene: TRBV4-1; d_gene: NA; abundance: NA; j_gene: TRBJ1-2
CDR3aa: CASSPTRQSTNEKLFF; CDR3nt: TGTGCCAGCTCACCGACAAGACAGTCAACTAATGAAAAACTGTTTTTT; v_gene: TRBV18; d_gene: NA; abundance: NA; j_gene: TRBJ1-4
CDR3aa: CASSHRTGAGNEKLFF; CDR3nt: TGTGCCAGCAGCCACCGGACAGGGGCGGGTAATGAAAAACTGTTTTTT; v_gene: TRBV5-6; d_gene: TRBD1; abundance: NA; j_gene: TRBJ1-4
CDR3aa: CASSTFLAGQETQYF; CDR3nt: TGTGCCAGTAGTACCTTCCTAGCGGGGCAAGAGACCCAGTACTTC; v_gene: TRBV19; d_gene: TRBD2; abundance: NA; j_gene: TRBJ2-5
CDR3aa: CASSYLNGQHDYGYTF; CDR3nt: TGTGCCAGCAGTTACTTGAATGGACAGCATGACTATGGCTACACCTTC; v_gene: TRBV6-5; d_gene: NA; abundance: few; j_gene: TRBJ1-2
CDR3aa: CASSTGWDSPLHF; CDR3nt: TGTGCCAGCTCGACAGGGTGGGACTCACCCCTCCACTTT; v_gene: TRBV18; d_gene: TRBD1; abundance: NA; j_gene: TRBJ1-6
CDR3aa: CASGLLGGETQYF; CDR3nt: TGTGCTAGTGGTTTGTTAGGGGGTGAGACCCAGTACTTC; v_gene: TRBV12-5; d_gene: NA; abundance: NA; j_gene: TRBJ2-5
CDR3aa: CASSYNGQGENYGYTF; CDR3nt: TGTGCCAGCTCGTACAACGGACAGGGCGAAAACTATGGCTACACCTTC; v_gene: TRBV2; d_gene: TRBD1; abundance: NA; j_gene: TRBJ1-2
CDR3aa: CASSLERQIQETQYF; CDR3nt: TGTGCCAGCAGCTTAGAACGACAGATACAAGAGACCCAGTACTTC; v_gene: TRBV7-9; d_gene: NA; abundance: NA; j_gene: TRBJ2-5
CDR3aa: CASSVGGERGTEAFF; CDR3nt: TGTGCCAGCAGCGTAGGGGGGGAAAGAGGCACTGAAGCTTTCTTT; v_gene: TRBV9; d_gene: NA; abundance: NA; j_gene: TRBJ1-1
CDR3aa: CASSEGDRDTGELFF; CDR3nt: TGTGCCAGCAGTGAAGGAGACAGGGACACCGGGGAGCTGTTTTTT; v_gene: TRBV6-1; d_gene: TRBD1; abundance: NA; j_gene: TRBJ2-2
CDR3aa: CASSTDRAGEQFF; CDR3nt: TGCGCCAGCAGCACCGACAGGGCCGGTGAGCAGTTCTTC; v_gene: TRBV5-1; d_gene: TRBD1; abundance: NA; j_gene: TRBJ2-1
CDR3aa: CASSVGLAGVSSTDTQYF; CDR3nt: TGTGCCAGCAGCGTAGGGCTAGCGGGAGTGTCCAGCACAGATACGCAGTATTTT; v_gene: TRBV9; d_gene: TRBD2; abundance: NA; j_gene: TRBJ2-3
CDR3aa: CASSQRQVTNTGELFF; CDR3nt: TGCGCCAGCAGCCAACGACAGGTGACGAACACCGGGGAGCTGTTTTTT; v_gene: TRBV4-1; d_gene: NA; abundance: few; j_gene: TRBJ2-2
CDR3aa: CASSLYPSDQETQYF; CDR3nt: TGTGCCAGCAGCCTATACCCGTCGGACCAAGAGACCCAGTACTTC; v_gene: TRBV27; d_gene: NA; abundance: NA; j_gene: TRBJ2-5
CDR3aa: CAWMRQRNTEAFF; CDR3nt: TGTGCCTGGATGAGACAGAGGAACACTGAAGCTTTCTTT; v_gene: TRBV30; d_gene: NA; abundance: NA; j_gene: TRBJ1-1
CDR3aa: CASRPSGGANTGELFF; CDR3nt: TGTGCCAGCAGACCTTCCGGGGGTGCGAACACCGGGGAGCTGTTTTTT; v_gene: TRBV4-2; d_gene: NA; abundance: NA; j_gene: TRBJ2-2
CDR3aa: CASSFTGSSYTF; CDR3nt: TGTGCCAGCAGTTTTACAGGGTCTAGCTACACCTTC; v_gene: TRBV28; d_gene: NA; abundance: NA; j_gene: TRBJ1-2
CDR3aa: CASSNVLPPYGGTQYF; CDR3nt: TGTGCCAGCAGCAACGTGCTGCCGCCGTACGGGGGTACGCAGTATTTT; v_gene: TRBV5-6; d_gene: NA; abundance: NA; j_gene: TRBJ2-3
CDR3aa: CASSRDTRNQPQHF; CDR3nt: TGTGCCAGCAGTAGGGACACTCGCAATCAGCCCCAGCATTTT; v_gene: TRBV6-5; d_gene: NA; abundance: NA; j_gene: TRBJ1-5
CDR3aa: CASSDKPGSDYGYTF; CDR3nt: TGTGCCAGCAGCGATAAACCGGGGAGCGACTATGGCTACACCTTC; v_gene: TRBV9; d_gene: NA; abundance: NA; j_gene: TRBJ1-2
CDR3aa: CASSFLAGAYNEQFF; CDR3nt: TGTGCCAGCAGCTTCCTAGCGGGAGCCTACAATGAGCAGTTCTTC; v_gene: TRBV9; d_gene: TRBD2; abundance: NA; j_gene: TRBJ2-1
CDR3aa: CASSLETGRTDTQYF; CDR3nt: TGCGCCAGCAGTCTCGAGACAGGTCGCACAGATACGCAGTATTTT; v_gene: TRBV5-1; d_gene: NA; abundance: NA; j_gene: TRBJ2-3
CDR3aa: CASSLEPKIGQPQHF; CDR3nt: TGCGCCAGCAGCTTGGAGCCCAAAATTGGTCAGCCCCAGCATTTT; v_gene: TRBV5-1; d_gene: NA; abundance: NA; j_gene: TRBJ1-5
CDR3aa: CASSGSGGETQYF; CDR3nt: TGTGCCAGCAGTGGATCTGGGGGGGAGACCCAGTACTTC; v_gene: TRBV6-1; d_gene: NA; abundance: NA; j_gene: TRBJ2-5
CDR3aa: CASSLQRASTDTQYF; CDR3nt: TGTGCCAGCAGCCTCCAGAGGGCTAGCACAGATACGCAGTATTTT; v_gene: TRBV6-5; d_gene: NA; abundance: NA; j_gene: TRBJ2-3
CDR3aa: CASSLGLAGGQETQYF; CDR3nt: TGTGCCAGCAGCTTAGGGCTAGCGGGGGGTCAAGAGACCCAGTACTTC; v_gene: TRBV11-2; d_gene: TRBD2; abundance: NA; j_gene: TRBJ2-5
CDR3aa: CASSYTGAWMNEQFF; CDR3nt: TGTGCCAGCAGTTATACAGGGGCTTGGATGAATGAGCAGTTCTTC; v_gene: TRBV6-5; d_gene: TRBD1; abundance: NA; j_gene: TRBJ2-1
CDR3aa: CASRDNLPSNTEAFF; CDR3nt: TGCGCCAGCCGGGACAATTTGCCTTCGAACACTGAAGCTTTCTTT; v_gene: TRBV5-1; d_gene: NA; abundance: NA; j_gene: TRBJ1-1
CDR3aa: CASSPGRAWDIYQETQYF; CDR3nt: TGTGCCAGCAGCCCCGGGAGGGCCTGGGACATATACCAAGAGACCCAGTACTTC; v_gene: TRBV9; d_gene: TRBD2; abundance: once; j_gene: TRBJ2-5
CDR3aa: CASRRTPNTGELFF; CDR3nt: TGTGCCAGCAGACGGACACCCAACACCGGGGAGCTGTTTTTT; v_gene: TRBV9; d_gene: NA; abundance: NA; j_gene: TRBJ2-2
CDR3aa: CASRTGTAYNSPLHF; CDR3nt: TGTGCCAGTAGGACTGGGACAGCCTATAATTCACCCCTCCACTTT; v_gene: TRBV19; d_gene: TRBD1; abundance: few; j_gene: TRBJ1-6
CDR3aa: CASSPLPGEDYGYTF; CDR3nt: TGTGCCAGCTCACCACTGCCTGGGGAGGACTATGGCTACACCTTC; v_gene: TRBV18; d_gene: NA; abundance: NA; j_gene: TRBJ1-2
CDR3aa: CASSGTPTYEQYF; CDR3nt: TGTGCCAGCAGTGGGACACCGACCTACGAGCAGTACTTC; v_gene: TRBV28; d_gene: NA; abundance: once; j_gene: TRBJ2-7
CDR3aa: CASSPGTSEIDTQYF; CDR3nt: TGTGCCAGCAGCCCCGGGACTAGCGAGATAGATACGCAGTATTTT; v_gene: TRBV11-2; d_gene: TRBD2; abundance: NA; j_gene: TRBJ2-3
CDR3aa: CASSSPQGRTEAFF; CDR3nt: TGTGCCAGCAGCTCTCCTCAGGGCCGGACTGAAGCTTTCTTT; v_gene: TRBV5-4; d_gene: NA; abundance: NA; j_gene: TRBJ1-1
CDR3aa: CASSPGQGRETQYF; CDR3nt: TGTGCCAGCAGCCCCGGACAGGGAAGGGAGACCCAGTACTTC; v_gene: TRBV7-2; d_gene: TRBD1; abundance: NA; j_gene: TRBJ2-5
CDR3aa: CSVGQGGNQPQHF; CDR3nt: TGCAGCGTTGGACAGGGGGGCAATCAGCCCCAGCATTTT; v_gene: TRBV29-1; d_gene: TRBD1; abundance: NA; j_gene: TRBJ1-5